These 20 T cell receptor beta chains share one sample of origin, sequenced in a study of PD-L1 blockade in urothelial cancer. Data came from immunoSEQ multiplex PCR; TCRdb stores just in-frame clones and leaves some out. The sample shows tens of thousands of clones, nearly 90% of them seen only once. As to time point: pretreatment peripheral blood. Sample: PBMCs, taken around atezolizumab (anti-PD-L1) treatment. These receptors were taken from a man aged 55 to 70 with urothelial cancer.

The gene calls are TRBV7-8 and TRBJ2-7; D gene ambiguous. The V gene's germline CDR1 is SGHVS and CDR2 FQNEAQ. The CDR3 has 13 amino acids. V was shortened by 1 base and J by 3 bases, with 7 bases between the two germline ends. The CDR3 nucleotides are TGTGCCAGCAGCTTAGAAAGCGACTACGAGCAGTACTTC. Translation gives CASSLESDYEQYF.

The gene calls are TRBV1 and TRBJ1-2. TRBV1 is shown as a pseudogene. CDR3 length: 18 amino acids. The CDR3: CTSSHTLGGRGALGGYTF. CDR3 coding DNA: TGCACCAGCAGCCATACACTTGGGGGTCGGGGGGCGCTCGGTGGCTACACCTTC.

This chain connects TRBV7-2 to TRBJ1-2; TRBD1 might be the D (5 bases). Trimming removed 5 bases from V and 1 base from J, with 14 bases in between. The CDR3 runs 15 residues. The germline V gene encodes CDR1 SGHTA and CDR2 FQGNSA. The CDR3 nucleotides read TGTGCCAGCAGCCCCAGCGACCAGGGTAACTATGGCTACACCTTC. Residues: CASSPSDQGNYGYTF.

The rearrangement links TRBV7-9 to TRBJ2-7; the D gene is possibly TRBD1 (6 bases). Germline loops: CDR1 SEHNR, CDR2 FQNEAQ (reference sequence). V lost 4 bases and J lost 6, with 13 bases in between. CDR3 size: 13 residues. CDR3 nucleotides: TGTGCCAGCAGCTGGGACAACTTCTTCGAGCAGTACTTC. Protein product: CASSWDNFFEQYF.

The rearrangement uses TRBV9 and TRBJ2-7, with TRBD1 matching over 7 bases. The germline gives CDR1 SGDLS, CDR2 YYNGEE. The CDR3 covers 15 residues. The V segment lost 0 bases and the J segment 4 bases; nucleotides outside the gene matches: 7. CDR3 residues: CASSVATDRTYEQYF. The CDR3 DNA follows: TGTGCCAGCAGCGTAGCTACGGACAGGACTTACGAGCAGTACTTC.

The chain has TRBV7-9 and TRBJ2-3; TRBD2 might be the D (5 bases). CDR3 length: 14 amino acids. Germline V CDR1 and CDR2: SEHNR, FQNEAQ (reference sequence). The V gene lost 10 bases and the J gene lost 6 bases, with 20 bases spanning the gap. CDR3: CATSPDSVRDTQYF. CDR3 nucleotides: TGTGCCACCTCTCCGGATAGCGTTAGGGATACGCAGTATTTT. The full variable domain, in which reference TRBV7-9 and TRBJ2-3 provide the parts outside the CDR3, is DTGVSQNPRHKITKRGQNVTFRCDPISEHNRLYWYRQTLGQGPEFLTYFQNEAQLEKSRLLSDRFSAERPKGSFSTLEIQRTEQGDSAMYLCATSPDSVRDTQYFGPGTRLTVL.

The chain combines TRBV15 with TRBJ2-5; 9 nucleotides match TRBD1. Germline V lookup: CDR1 LNHNV, CDR2 YYDKDF (reference sequence). The trim removed 8 bases at V and 0 bases at J, leaving 4 bases unmatched. CDR3 length equals 14 residues. CDR3 nucleotide sequence: TGTGCCACCCAAACAGGGGGCCACCAAGAGACCCAGTACTTC. This encodes CATQTGGHQETQYF.

The rearrangement uses TRBV18 and TRBJ2-3; D gene uncertain. The germline V gene has CDR1 KGHSH and CDR2 LQKENI. The CDR3 runs 14 residues. Trimming removed 5 bases at V and 0 bases at J, with 9 bases between. The DNA of the CDR3 is TGTGCCAGCTCAGCCTCCGGGAGCACAGATACGCAGTATTTT. Translated, it gives CASSASGSTDTQYF.

The chain couples TRBV15 to TRBJ2-5, with D maybe TRBD2 (6 bases). The CDR3 is 16 amino acids. V lost 0 bases, J lost 1 base, and 12 bases lay in between. The germline V gene encodes CDR1 LNHNV and CDR2 YYDKDF (reference sequence). In DNA form, the CDR3 reads TGTGCCACCAGCAGAGATAGGAGGGGCACCCAAGAGACCCAGTACTTC. Translated, it gives CATSRDRRGTQETQYF. The whole variable domain, filled in from reference TRBV15 and TRBJ2-5, reads DAMVIQNPRYQVTQFGKPVTLSCSQTLNHNVMYWYQQKSSQAPKLLFHYYDKDFNNEADTPDNFQSRRPNTSFCFLDIRSPGLGDTAMYLCATSRDRRGTQETQYFGPGTRLLVL.

J is TRBJ1-5 and V is TRBV2, with 12 bases lining up with TRBD1. The CDR3 consists of 14 residues. Per germline, CDR1 SNHLY and CDR2 FYNNEI. The junction had 3 bases not matched to a gene; V was cut back by 6 bases and J by 6 bases. The CDR3: CASSRDRGLQPQHF. CDR3 coding DNA: TGTGCCAGCAGCCGGGACAGGGGGCTTCAGCCCCAGCATTTT.

The J gene is TRBJ2-5, the V gene TRBV5-6, with a weak D call TRBD1 (6 bases). V was trimmed by 1 base and J by 7 bases, leaving 11 bases between them. The germline V gene encodes CDR1 SGHDT and CDR2 YYEEEE. This CDR3 spans 13 amino acids. The CDR3 here is CASSLRGLGTQYF. CDR3 bases: TGTGCCAGCAGCTTGAGGGGGTTGGGGACCCAGTACTTC.

The CDR3 DNA reads TGTGCCAGCATGGGACTAGCGGACACAGATACGCAGTATTTT. Its protein is CASMGLADTDTQYF. This chain connects TRBV27 to TRBJ2-3; TRBD2 aligns across 11 bases. Germline CDR1 is MNHEY and CDR2 is SMNVEV (reference sequence). The CDR3 spans 14 residues. V trimming: 7 bases; J trimming: 2 bases; junction bases outside the gene matches: 2.

The genes are TRBV5-1 and TRBJ2-1; 7 nucleotides match TRBD2. The V and J ends lost 6 bases and 15 bases, in that order; junction bases with no gene match: 15. CDR1 is SGHRS, CDR2 YFSETQ, per germline. The CDR3 totals 13 residues. DNA of the CDR3: TGCGCCAGCACCGCGGAGAGCGGGGAAGTCTGGTTCTTC. Translation gives CASTAESGEVWFF.

The chain is built from TRBV5-1 and TRBJ2-5; TRBD2 matches at 16 bases. Germline assignment: CDR1 SGHRS and CDR2 YFSETQ. J was trimmed by 4 bases and V by 7 bases; bases with no gene match: 4. The CDR3 is made up of 15 amino acids. This CDR3 is CASGGLAGGGETQYF. CDR3 DNA sequence: TGCGCCAGCGGGGGACTAGCGGGAGGGGGAGAGACCCAGTACTTC.

V and J are TRBV7-9 and TRBJ1-4; TRBD1 matches 7 bases. V shed 3 bases, J shed 7 bases, and the junction held 8 bases outside the gene matches. CDR3 length: 15 amino acids. Germline V gene data show CDR1 as SEHNR and CDR2 as FQNEAQ (reference sequence). The CDR3 region is CASSFQGEFREKLFF. CDR3 DNA: TGTGCCAGCAGCTTCCAGGGGGAATTTCGTGAAAAACTGTTTTTT.

This chain links TRBV5-8 with TRBJ1-5; 7 bases agree with TRBD1. The CDR3 has 15 amino acids. Germline V gene data show CDR1 as SGHTS and CDR2 as YDEGEE. After removal of 4 bases from V and 4 bases from J, the junction contained 8 bases not matched to a gene. This chain's CDR3 is CASSLGGQSNQPQHF. CDR3 DNA sequence: TGTGCCAGCAGCCTGGGGGGACAGAGTAATCAGCCCCAGCATTTT.

This rearrangement joins TRBV18 to TRBJ2-3; D may be TRBD2 (5 bases). Trimming stripped 2 bases from V and 2 bases from J, with 14 bases between. CDR1 is KGHSH, CDR2 LQKENI, per germline. The CDR3 has 16 residues. The CDR3 here is CASSPTLSTNTDTQYF. In nucleotides, the CDR3 is TGTGCCAGCTCACCAACCCTTTCGACTAACACAGATACGCAGTATTTT.

The chain employs TRBV5-1 and TRBJ2-3, with 11 bases that match TRBD1. The CDR3 sequence is 19 residues long. With 4 bases clipped from V and 0 bases from J, the junction kept 13 bases outside the gene matches. Looked up from germline, CDR1 is SGHRS and CDR2 is YFSETQ. The CDR3 sequence is CASSHTRTGGDISTDTQYF. As DNA, the CDR3 is TGCGCCAGCAGCCACACACGGACAGGGGGCGATATTAGCACAGATACGCAGTATTTT.

This rearrangement joins TRBV6-5 to TRBJ2-2, with TRBD1 matching over 9 bases. J was trimmed by 5 bases and V by 8 bases; bases with no gene match: 6. Germline V gene lookup returns CDR1 MNHEY and CDR2 SVGAGI. CDR3 length: 14 residues. The DNA for the CDR3 is TGTGCCAGCGCGCGGGACAGGGTTACCGGGGAGCTGTTTTTT. As protein: CASARDRVTGELFF.

V usage is TRBV30 and J usage is TRBJ2-4; 8 bases line up with TRBD2. Germline V gives CDR1 GTSNPN, CDR2 SVGIG (reference sequence). V lost 3 bases, J lost 3 bases, and 10 bases stayed unmatched. The CDR3 totals 16 residues. In DNA form, the CDR3 reads TGTGCCTGGAGCGTGGGACTAGGAGGGGGCAAAAACATTCAGTACTTC. Translation gives CAWSVGLGGGKNIQYF.